Below, 21 T cell receptor beta chains from the same sample are listed, as sequenced in a study of human T cells and chemical hapten exposure. As to time point: pre-sensitization, week 0. The treatment is: therapeutic diphenylcyclopropenone sensitization with weekly scalp DPC. TCRdb independently ran MiXCR on the RACE reads; one entry per CDR3 protein. This sample has roughly 100,000 distinct CDR3 sequences, with roughly a tenth found just once. The specimen comprised whole blood, sampled in connection with sensitization to the hapten diphenylcyclopropenone (DPC). The receptors were sampled from a woman in her 40s with alopecia areata. Some clones in this sample may be carry-over from other donors' samples.

There are many counts of this clonotype. The rearrangement uses TRBV12-3 or TRBV12-4 and TRBJ2-7; the D call may be TRBD1 or TRBD2 (7 bases each). This CDR3 has 14 residues. V lost 1 base, J lost 5 bases, and 12 bases lay in between. The CDR3 loop reads CASSLVPGGDEQYF. DNA of the CDR3: TGTGCCAGCAGTTTAGTCCCAGGGGGGGACGAGCAGTACTTC.

The table lists this clonotype with many counts. This chain links TRBV7-2 with TRBJ2-1, with D unclear. Germline values: CDR1 SGHTA, CDR2 FQGNSA. Trimming took off 5 bases at V and 7 bases at J, with 9 bases between the two ends. This CDR3 is 12 amino acids long. In DNA, the CDR3 is TGTGCCAGCAGCGTAGGCCTGAATGAGCAGTTCTTC. Residues: CASSVGLNEQFF.

This clonotype was seen ten or more times. The CDR3 bases are TGTGCCAGCAGTCTCCGACTCATTACTGAAGCTTTCTTT. This sequence encodes CASSLRLITEAFF. This chain joins TRBV6-5 and TRBJ1-1; D call uncertain. Germline-derived CDR1 and CDR2 are MNHEY and SVGAGI. The CDR3 extends over 13 amino acids. V was pared by 5 bases and J by 5 bases, with 12 bases between.

This clonotype was counted ten times or more. The chain employs TRBV9 and TRBJ2-7; D remains unclear. The germline V gene has CDR1 SGDLS and CDR2 YYNGEE. The CDR3 consists of 15 residues. V was shortened by 1 base and J by 0 bases, with 11 bases between the two germline ends. CDR3 sequence reads: CASSVNAQVSYEQYF. For the CDR3, the DNA is TGTGCCAGCAGCGTAAACGCCCAGGTCTCCTACGAGCAGTACTTC.

This clonotype has more than one count but fewer than ten. The chain recombines TRBV18 with TRBJ2-1; D is ambiguous. Germline V gives CDR1 KGHSH, CDR2 LQKENI. The CDR3 is 14 residues long. The V end lost 2 bases, the J end lost 2 bases, and 7 bases lay between the germline ends. CDR3 protein: CASSPSDAYNEQFF. The CDR3 bases are TGTGCCAGCTCACCATCGGATGCCTACAATGAGCAGTTCTTC.

This clonotype was counted at least ten times. CDR3 nucleotides: TGTGCCAGCAGCCCATTCCGGGACAGCTACAATGAGCAGTTCTTC. It yields the protein CASSPFRDSYNEQFF. The chain couples TRBV7-9 to TRBJ2-1, with TRBD1 identical over 7 bases. The CDR3 consists of 15 residues. Germline V gene lookup returns CDR1 SEHNR and CDR2 FQNEAQ (reference sequence). Trimming cost V 5 bases and J 3 bases; bases outside gene matches: 7.

The CDR3: CASSQDRTGPLNIQYF. The CDR3 DNA reads TGCGCCAGCAGCCAAGATCGGACAGGACCTCTGAACATTCAGTACTTC. The genes are TRBV4-1 and TRBJ2-4; 7 positions match TRBD1. CDR1 is MGHRA and CDR2 is YSYEKL in the germline V gene. CDR3 size: 16 residues. The junction had 9 bases not matched to a gene; V was cut back by 0 bases and J by 7 bases.

This clonotype has only a few counts. The chain is built from TRBV12-3 or TRBV12-4 and TRBJ1-5, with unresolved D. The V end lost 2 bases, the J end lost 6 bases, and 5 bases lay between the germline ends. The CDR3 runs 12 residues. The CDR3 sequence is CASSLRGQPQHF. The CDR3 nucleotides are TGTGCCAGCAGTTTACGGGGTCAGCCCCAGCATTTT.

This clonotype turned up a few times. CDR3 in DNA: TGTGCCAGCAGCTTAGAATCGGACGGGTATGGCTACACCTTC. This translates into CASSLESDGYGYTF. The chain joins TRBV7-9 to TRBJ1-2; D uncertain. V lost 1 base, J lost 5 bases, and 11 bases lay in between. Germline V CDR1 and CDR2: SEHNR, FQNEAQ (reference sequence). The CDR3 sequence is 14 residues long.

This clonotype has at least ten counts. The chain employs TRBV7-2 and TRBJ1-2; no definite D call. Trimming pared 2 bases from V and 4 bases from J, leaving 14 bases between. The CDR3 sequence is 15 residues long. The germline CDR1 and CDR2 sequences are SGHTA and FQGNSA. CDR3 DNA: TGTGCCAGCAGCTTATCCTGGCAGACGTCCTATGGCTACACCTTC. Translation: CASSLSWQTSYGYTF.

This chain joins TRBV5-1 and TRBJ1-1; D call uncertain. The V and J ends lost 4 bases and 2 bases respectively, with 18 bases between them. CDR1 SGHRS and CDR2 YFSETQ come from the germline V gene. CDR3 length: 16 amino acids. CDR3 coding DNA: TGCGCCAGCAGCCCTCGCGGTTCGGAGACAAACACTGAAGCTTTCTTT. Its translation: CASSPRGSETNTEAFF.

This clonotype showed up just a few times. V is TRBV15 and J is TRBJ2-7; the match to TRBD1 covers 11 bases. The CDR3 contains 16 residues. Germline V gives CDR1 LNHNV, CDR2 YYDKDF (reference sequence). V was pared by 1 base and J by 3 bases, with 5 bases of the junction left unmatched. The CDR3 DNA follows: TGTGCCACCAGCAGAGGGGGCGGGACAGGGGGCTACGAGCAGTACTTC. This translates into CATSRGGGTGGYEQYF.

This clonotype turned up a few times. This chain joins TRBV5-4 and TRBJ2-2, with a weak D call TRBD2 (5 bases). The CDR3 contains 12 residues. Germline lookup yields CDR1 SGHNT and CDR2 YYREEE (reference sequence). V lost 6 bases to trimming and J lost 5 bases, with 8 bases between them. The CDR3 DNA sequence: TGTGCCAGCACCCGGGGTACCGGGGAGCTGTTTTTT. Translated: CASTRGTGELFF.

The chain combines TRBV12-3 or TRBV12-4 with TRBJ2-3, with D hard to call. The CDR3 runs 16 residues. V lost 1 base and J lost 0, with 11 bases in between. The chain's CDR3 is CASSLDQAASTDTQYF. The CDR3, as DNA: TGTGCCAGCAGTTTAGATCAAGCCGCTAGCACAGATACGCAGTATTTT.

At least ten counts were recorded for this clonotype. The chain uses TRBV20-1 and TRBJ2-3; no reliable D call. This CDR3 contains 11 residues. Trimming cost V 1 base and J 6 bases, with 5 bases left between them. The germline V gene encodes CDR1 DFQATT and CDR2 SNEGSKA (reference sequence). CDR3 DNA: TGCAGTGCTAGAGTCACCGATACGCAGTATTTT. This translates into CSARVTDTQYF.

The chain has TRBV7-2 and TRBJ1-3; D unclear. With 4 bases removed from V and 0 bases from J, the gap between germline ends came to 4 bases. The CDR3 is 13 residues long. Germline V gene data show CDR1 as SGHTA and CDR2 as FQGNSA. This CDR3 reads CASSSTSGNTIYF. Written as DNA, the CDR3 is TGTGCCAGCAGCTCGACCTCTGGAAACACCATATATTTT.

This clonotype occurred a few times. V usage is TRBV20-1 and J usage is TRBJ1-1; 9 nucleotides align to TRBD1. V dropped 4 bases and J dropped 5; count of bases not matched to a gene: 17. This CDR3 comprises 17 residues. Germline V CDR1 and CDR2: DFQATT, SNEGSKA (reference sequence). The CDR3 DNA sequence: TGCAGTGCTAACAGGGGGCTCCCCGCGGAGGGGAGTACTGAAGCTTTCTTT. Translation: CSANRGLPAEGSTEAFF.

This clonotype was recorded a few times. This chain links TRBV4-2 with TRBJ1-1, with D possibly TRBD1 on 6 matching bases. Trimming took off 0 bases at V and 3 bases at J, with 14 bases between the two ends. Germline V lookup: CDR1 LGHNA, CDR2 YNFKEQ. The CDR3 sequence is 16 residues long. For the CDR3, the DNA is TGTGCCAGCAGCCAAGATCCGGGGGGGCGCGACACTGAAGCTTTCTTT. Translation gives CASSQDPGGRDTEAFF.

This clonotype was found many times. The chain employs TRBV10-2 and TRBJ2-5; maybe TRBD2 (5 bases). CDR3 size: 12 residues. V dropped 6 bases and J dropped 6 bases, with 11 bases sitting between them. CDR1 WSHSY and CDR2 SAAADI come from the germline V gene. CDR3 bases: TGCGCCAGCAGACCGGACTTAAAGACCCAGTACTTC. This sequence encodes CASRPDLKTQYF.

This clonotype came up many times. This chain uses TRBV6-2 or TRBV6-3 with TRBJ1-5, with TRBD1 matching over 9 bases. The CDR3 is 22 amino acids. V was clipped by 0 bases and J by 4 bases; unmatched bases: 22. Germline values: CDR1 MNHEY, CDR2 SVGEGT. CDR3 sequence (DNA): TGTGCCAGCAGTTACTCGATCTCGGCAAGAGATAAACAGGGGGCTGGAAATCAGCCCCAGCATTTT. Translation gives CASSYSISARDKQGAGNQPQHF.

The chain has TRBV7-9 and TRBJ1-2; D not certain. V was shortened by 1 base and J by 4 bases, with 7 bases between the two germline ends. This CDR3 comprises 13 residues. CDR1 is SEHNR and CDR2 is FQNEAQ in the germline V gene (reference sequence). The CDR3 bases are TGTGCCAGCAGCTTAGGGCCGGGCTATGGCTACACCTTC. Its translation: CASSLGPGYGYTF.